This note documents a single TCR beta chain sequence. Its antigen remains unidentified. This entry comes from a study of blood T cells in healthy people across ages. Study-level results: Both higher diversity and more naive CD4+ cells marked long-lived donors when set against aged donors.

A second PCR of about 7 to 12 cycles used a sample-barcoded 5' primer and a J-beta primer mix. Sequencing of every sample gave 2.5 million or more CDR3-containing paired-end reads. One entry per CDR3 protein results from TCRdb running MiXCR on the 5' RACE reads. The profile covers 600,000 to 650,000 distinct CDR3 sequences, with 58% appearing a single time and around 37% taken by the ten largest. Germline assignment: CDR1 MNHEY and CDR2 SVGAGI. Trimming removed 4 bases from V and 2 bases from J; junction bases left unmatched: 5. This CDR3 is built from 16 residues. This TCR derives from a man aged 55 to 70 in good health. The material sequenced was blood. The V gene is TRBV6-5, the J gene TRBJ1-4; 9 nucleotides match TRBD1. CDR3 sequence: CASSFDRGTTNEKLFF. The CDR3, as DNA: TGTGCCAGCAGTTTCGACAGGGGGACGACTAATGAAAAACTGTTTTTT.